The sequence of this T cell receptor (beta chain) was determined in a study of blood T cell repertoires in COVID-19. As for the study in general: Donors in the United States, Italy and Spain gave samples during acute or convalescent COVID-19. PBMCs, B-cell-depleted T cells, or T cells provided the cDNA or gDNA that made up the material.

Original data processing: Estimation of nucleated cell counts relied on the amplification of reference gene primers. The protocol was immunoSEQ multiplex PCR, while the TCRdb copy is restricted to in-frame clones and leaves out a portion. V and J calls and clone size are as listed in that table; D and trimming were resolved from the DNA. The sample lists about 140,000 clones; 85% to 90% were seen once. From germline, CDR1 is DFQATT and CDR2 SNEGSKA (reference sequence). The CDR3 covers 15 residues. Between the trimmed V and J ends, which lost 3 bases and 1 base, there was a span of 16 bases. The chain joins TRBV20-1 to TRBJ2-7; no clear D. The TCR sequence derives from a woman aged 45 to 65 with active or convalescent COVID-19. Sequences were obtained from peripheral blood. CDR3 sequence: CSASDQTFSSYEQYF. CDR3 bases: TGCAGTGCTAGTGATCAGACTTTTAGTTCCTACGAGCAGTACTTC.